This record covers a single TCR beta chain. Trimming took 2 bases from V and 5 from J, leaving 8 bases between them. Per germline, CDR1 MNHEY and CDR2 SVGAGI. The CDR3 has 13 residues. These data belong to a study of technical replicates of blood from a handful of donors. Method: immunoSEQ multiplex PCR; TCRdb's copy keeps in-frame clones and lacks some. The sample shows some 94,000 clones, almost 97% of them seen only once. This chain links TRBV6-5 with TRBJ2-3; D gene ambiguous. The clonotype was recovered from a human donor in good health. The sequenced material came from T cells isolated from PBMCs. DNA of the CDR3: TGTGCCAGCAGTTACGCGTATGAAGATACGCAGTATTTT. It yields the protein CASSYAYEDTQYF.